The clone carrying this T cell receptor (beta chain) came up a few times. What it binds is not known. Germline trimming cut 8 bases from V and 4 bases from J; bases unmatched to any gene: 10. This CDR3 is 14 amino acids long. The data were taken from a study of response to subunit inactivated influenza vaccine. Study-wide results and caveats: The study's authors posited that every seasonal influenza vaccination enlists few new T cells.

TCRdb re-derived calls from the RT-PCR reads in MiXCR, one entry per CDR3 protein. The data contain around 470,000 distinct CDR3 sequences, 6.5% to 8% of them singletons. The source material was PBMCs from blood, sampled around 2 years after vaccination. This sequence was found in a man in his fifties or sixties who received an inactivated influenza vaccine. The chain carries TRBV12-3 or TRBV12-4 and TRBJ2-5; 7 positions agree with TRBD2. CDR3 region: CASGSGAGAETQYF. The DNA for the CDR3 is TGTGCCAGCGGTAGTGGGGCGGGAGCAGAGACCCAGTACTTC.